This passage covers 5 T cell receptor beta chains from one sample sequenced in a study of cytomegalovirus exposure and HLA in healthy donors (dated by TCRdb to 2017 to 2019). Library preparation employed the immunoSEQ multiplex PCR assay. Not all clones reach the TCRdb copy of this immuneACCESS table, which keeps in-frame sequences only. Checked studies attribute under half of the gap to unresolved V genes and leave the rest unexplained. Across this sample there are more than 50,000 clones, with 91% seen only once. The leading ten clones occupy about 2.2% of the sample. The sequenced material came from PBMCs. These TCRs come from a woman aged 25-40 years in good health and CMV-seronegative.

The chain carries TRBV28 and TRBJ1-2; D perhaps matches TRBD1 (6 bases). This CDR3 spans 16 amino acids. Trimming shortened V by 6 bases and J by 8 bases, and 25 bases separated the two germline ends. Germline values: CDR1 MDHEN, CDR2 SYDVKM. CDR3 bases: TGTGCCAGCAGAATCAGCCAGTCGGGACAAAAAGTGGGCTACACCTTC. Amino acids: CASRISQSGQKVGYTF.

This clone came up once. This chain connects TRBV7-9 to TRBJ1-1; D is uncertain. The V end lost 0 bases, the J end lost 0 bases, and 5 bases lay between the germline ends. The CDR3 is 14 residues long. Germline CDR1 is SEHNR and CDR2 is FQNEAQ (reference sequence). Here the CDR3 DNA reads TGTGCCAGCAGCTTAGCGGGAGTGAACACTGAAGCTTTCTTT. Translating gives CASSLAGVNTEAFF.

CDR3 bases: TGCGCCAGCAGCTTGGGGACAGGGGGCTTAGGTGGCTACACCTTC. Translation gives CASSLGTGGLGGYTF. This sequence joins TRBV5-1 and TRBJ1-2; TRBD1 agrees at 11 bases. Germline CDR1 SGHRS, CDR2 YFSETQ. This CDR3 contains 15 residues. With 0 bases clipped from V and 7 bases from J, the junction kept 5 bases outside the gene matches.

This clone was recorded a few times. The chain employs TRBV2 and TRBJ2-7; TRBD2 aligns across 14 bases. J was trimmed by 5 bases and V by 7 bases; bases with no gene match: 13. This CDR3 comprises 17 residues. From germline, CDR1 is SNHLY and CDR2 FYNNEI. The CDR3 is CASKGEWQGLAGDEQYF. The CDR3, as DNA: TGTGCCAGCAAAGGGGAATGGCAGGGACTAGCGGGAGACGAGCAGTACTTC.

The chain combines TRBV7-2 with TRBJ1-3; TRBD1 matches 8 bases. CDR1 is SGHTA, CDR2 FQGNSA, per germline. The CDR3 spans 14 residues. J gave up 7 bases and V 4 bases, and 6 bases lay outside the gene matches. The CDR3 protein is CASSSGQGWNTIYF. CDR3 DNA: TGTGCCAGCAGCTCCGGACAGGGTTGGAACACCATATATTTT.